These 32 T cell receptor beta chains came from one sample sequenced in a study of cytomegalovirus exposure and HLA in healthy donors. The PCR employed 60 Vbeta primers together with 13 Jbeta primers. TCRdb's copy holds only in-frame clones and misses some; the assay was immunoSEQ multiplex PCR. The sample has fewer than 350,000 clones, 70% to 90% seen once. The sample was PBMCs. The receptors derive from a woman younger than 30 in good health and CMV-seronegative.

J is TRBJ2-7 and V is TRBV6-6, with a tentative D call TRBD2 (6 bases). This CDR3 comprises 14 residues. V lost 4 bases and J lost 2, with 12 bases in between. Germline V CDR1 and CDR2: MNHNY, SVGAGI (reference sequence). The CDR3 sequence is CASSLPRETYEQYF. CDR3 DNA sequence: TGTGCCAGCAGTTTGCCTCGGGAGACCTACGAGCAGTACTTC.

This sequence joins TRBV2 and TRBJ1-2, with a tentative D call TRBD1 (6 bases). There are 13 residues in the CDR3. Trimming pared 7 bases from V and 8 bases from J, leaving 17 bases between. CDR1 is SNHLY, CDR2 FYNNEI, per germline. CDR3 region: CASMPVEGVGYTF. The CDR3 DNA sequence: TGTGCCAGCATGCCGGTAGAGGGGGTAGGCTACACCTTC.

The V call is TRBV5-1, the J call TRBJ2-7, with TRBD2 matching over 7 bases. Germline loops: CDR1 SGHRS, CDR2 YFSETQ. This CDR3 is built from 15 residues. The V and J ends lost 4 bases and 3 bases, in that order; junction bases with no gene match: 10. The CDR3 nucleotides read TGCGCCAGCAGCGGGGGGGACGGAGCAGTCTACGAGCAGTACTTC. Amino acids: CASSGGDGAVYEQYF. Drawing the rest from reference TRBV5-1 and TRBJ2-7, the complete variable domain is KAGVTQTPRYLIKTRGQQVTLSCSPISGHRSVSWYQQTPGQGLQFLFEYFSETQRNKGNFPGRFSGRQFSNSRSEMNVSTLELGDSALYLCASSGGDGAVYEQYFGPGTRLTVT.

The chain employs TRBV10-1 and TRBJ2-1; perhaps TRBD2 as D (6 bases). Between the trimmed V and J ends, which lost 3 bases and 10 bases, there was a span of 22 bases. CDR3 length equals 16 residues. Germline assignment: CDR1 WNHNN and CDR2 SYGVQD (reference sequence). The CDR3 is CASSDHGGAPIEEQFF. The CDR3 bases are TGCGCCAGCAGTGACCACGGCGGGGCCCCTATTGAGGAGCAGTTCTTC.

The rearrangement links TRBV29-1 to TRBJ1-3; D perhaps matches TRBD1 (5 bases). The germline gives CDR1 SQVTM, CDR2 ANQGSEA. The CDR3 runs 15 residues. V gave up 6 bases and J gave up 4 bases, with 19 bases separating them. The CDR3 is CSVVAGTWAGNTIYF. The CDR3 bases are TGCAGCGTAGTGGCCGGGACTTGGGCGGGAAACACCATATATTTT.

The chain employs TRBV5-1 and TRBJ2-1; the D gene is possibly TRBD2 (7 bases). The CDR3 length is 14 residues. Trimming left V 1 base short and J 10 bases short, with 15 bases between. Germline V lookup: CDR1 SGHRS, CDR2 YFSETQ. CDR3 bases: TGCGCCAGCAGCTTGTGGGGGGGGCCTGGGGAGCAGTTCTTC. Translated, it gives CASSLWGGPGEQFF.

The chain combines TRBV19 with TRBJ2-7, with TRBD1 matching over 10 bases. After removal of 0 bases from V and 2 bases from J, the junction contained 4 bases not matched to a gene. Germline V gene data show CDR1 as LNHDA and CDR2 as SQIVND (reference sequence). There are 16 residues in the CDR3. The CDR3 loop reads CASSIDQGTGAYEQYF. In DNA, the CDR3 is TGTGCCAGTAGTATAGATCAGGGGACAGGGGCCTACGAGCAGTACTTC.

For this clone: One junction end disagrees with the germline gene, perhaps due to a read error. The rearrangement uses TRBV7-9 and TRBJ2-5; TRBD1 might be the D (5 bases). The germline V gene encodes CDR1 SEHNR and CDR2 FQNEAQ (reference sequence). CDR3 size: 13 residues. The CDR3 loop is CSSSWVDIGTQYF. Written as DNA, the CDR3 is TGTTCCAGCAGCTGGGTGGACATCGGGACCCAGTACTTC.

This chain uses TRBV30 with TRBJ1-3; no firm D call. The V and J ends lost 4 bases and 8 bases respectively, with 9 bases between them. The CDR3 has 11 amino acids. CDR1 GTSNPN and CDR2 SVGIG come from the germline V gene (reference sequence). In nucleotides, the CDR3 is TGTGCCTGGACCTCGGGTGACACCATATATTTT. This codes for CAWTSGDTIYF.

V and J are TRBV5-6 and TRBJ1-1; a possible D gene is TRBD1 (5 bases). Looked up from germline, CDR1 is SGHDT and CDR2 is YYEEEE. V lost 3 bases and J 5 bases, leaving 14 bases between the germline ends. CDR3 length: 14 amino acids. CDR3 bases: TGTGCCAGCAGCTGGGGGGATAGTAATACTGAAGCTTTCTTT. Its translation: CASSWGDSNTEAFF.

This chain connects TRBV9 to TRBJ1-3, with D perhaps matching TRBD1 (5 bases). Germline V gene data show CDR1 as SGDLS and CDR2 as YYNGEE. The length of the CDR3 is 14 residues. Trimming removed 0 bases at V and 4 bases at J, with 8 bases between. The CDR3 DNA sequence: TGTGCCAGCAGCGTAGCAGGGTTCGGAAACACCATATATTTT. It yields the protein CASSVAGFGNTIYF.

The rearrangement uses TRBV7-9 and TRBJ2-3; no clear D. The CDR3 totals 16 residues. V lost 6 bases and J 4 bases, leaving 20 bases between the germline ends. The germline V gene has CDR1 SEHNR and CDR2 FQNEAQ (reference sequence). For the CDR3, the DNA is TGTGCCAGCAGTAAGATGGGCGTAATTGGTGCAGATACGCAGTATTTT. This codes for CASSKMGVIGADTQYF. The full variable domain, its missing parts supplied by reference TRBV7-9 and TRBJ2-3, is DTGVSQNPRHKITKRGQNVTFRCDPISEHNRLYWYRQTLGQGPEFLTYFQNEAQLEKSRLLSDRFSAERPKGSFSTLEIQRTEQGDSAMYLCASSKMGVIGADTQYFGPGTRLTVL.

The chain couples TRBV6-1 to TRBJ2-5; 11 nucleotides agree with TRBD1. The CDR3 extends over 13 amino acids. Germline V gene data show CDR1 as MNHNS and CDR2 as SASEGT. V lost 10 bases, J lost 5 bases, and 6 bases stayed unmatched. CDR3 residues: CAIWGQGDETQYF. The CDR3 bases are TGTGCCATTTGGGGACAGGGGGACGAGACCCAGTACTTC.

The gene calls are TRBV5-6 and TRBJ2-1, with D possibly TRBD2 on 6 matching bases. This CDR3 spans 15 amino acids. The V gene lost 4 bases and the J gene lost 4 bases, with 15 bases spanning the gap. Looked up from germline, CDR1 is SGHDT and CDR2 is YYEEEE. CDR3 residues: CASSPRARDYNEQFF. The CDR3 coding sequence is TGTGCCAGCAGCCCAAGGGCGCGGGATTACAATGAGCAGTTCTTC.

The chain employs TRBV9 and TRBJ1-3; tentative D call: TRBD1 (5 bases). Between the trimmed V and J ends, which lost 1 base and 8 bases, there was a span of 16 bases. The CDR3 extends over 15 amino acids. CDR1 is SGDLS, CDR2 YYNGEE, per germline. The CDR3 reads CASSVKDGRGDTIYF. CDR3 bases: TGTGCCAGCAGCGTAAAGGATGGCCGGGGGGACACCATATATTTT.

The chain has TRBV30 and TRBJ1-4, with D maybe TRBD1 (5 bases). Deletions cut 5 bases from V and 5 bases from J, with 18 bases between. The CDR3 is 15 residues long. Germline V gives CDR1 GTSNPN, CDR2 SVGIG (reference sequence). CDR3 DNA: TGTGCCTGGGGGGCCGAAGCAGGACCAAATGAAAAACTGTTTTTT. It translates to CAWGAEAGPNEKLFF.

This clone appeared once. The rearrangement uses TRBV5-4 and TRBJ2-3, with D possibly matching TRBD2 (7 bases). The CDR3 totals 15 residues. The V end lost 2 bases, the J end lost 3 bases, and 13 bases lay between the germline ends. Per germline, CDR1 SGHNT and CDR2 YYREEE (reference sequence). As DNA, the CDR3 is TGTGCCAGCAGCTTAGGGGGGGGGTCTACAGATACGCAGTATTTT. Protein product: CASSLGGGSTDTQYF.

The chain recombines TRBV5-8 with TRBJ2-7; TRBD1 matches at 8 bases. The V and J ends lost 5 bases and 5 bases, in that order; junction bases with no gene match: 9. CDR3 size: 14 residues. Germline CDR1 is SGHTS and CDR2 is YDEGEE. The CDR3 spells CASSLPGGFDEQYF. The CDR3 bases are TGTGCCAGCAGTCTACCAGGGGGCTTCGACGAGCAGTACTTC.

The CDR3 DNA follows: TGCGCCAGCAGCCTGGGGCAGAAAGAGACCCAGTACTTC. This translates into CASSLGQKETQYF. V gene TRBV4-1 combines with J gene TRBJ2-5, with a possible D match to TRBD1 (5 bases). The CDR3 runs to 13 residues. Trimming removed 4 bases at V and 3 bases at J, with 9 bases between. Germline V CDR1 and CDR2: MGHRA, YSYEKL.

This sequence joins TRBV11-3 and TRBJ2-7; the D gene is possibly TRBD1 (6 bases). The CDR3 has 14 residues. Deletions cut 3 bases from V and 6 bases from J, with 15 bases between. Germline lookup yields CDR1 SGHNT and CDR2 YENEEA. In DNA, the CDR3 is TGTGCCAGCAGCTTCGATGGGGGCGCGTCCGAGCAGTACTTC. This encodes CASSFDGGASEQYF.

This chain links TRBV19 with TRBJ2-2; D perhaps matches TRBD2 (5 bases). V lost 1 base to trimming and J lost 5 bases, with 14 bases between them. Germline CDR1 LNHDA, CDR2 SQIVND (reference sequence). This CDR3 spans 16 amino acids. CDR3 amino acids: CASSIAPPGITGELFF. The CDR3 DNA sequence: TGTGCCAGTAGTATAGCCCCGCCGGGAATAACCGGGGAGCTGTTTTTT.

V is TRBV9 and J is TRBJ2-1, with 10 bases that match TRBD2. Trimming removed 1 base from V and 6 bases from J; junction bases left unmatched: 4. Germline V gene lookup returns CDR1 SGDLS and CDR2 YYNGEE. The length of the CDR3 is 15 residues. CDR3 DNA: TGTGCCAGCAGCGTATCGAGCGGGGGGGCCAATGAGCAGTTCTTC. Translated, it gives CASSVSSGGANEQFF.

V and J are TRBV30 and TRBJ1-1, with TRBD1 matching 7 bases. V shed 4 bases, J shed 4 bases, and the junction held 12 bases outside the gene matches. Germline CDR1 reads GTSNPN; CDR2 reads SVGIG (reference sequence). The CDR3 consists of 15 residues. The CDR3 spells CAWTTIQQGRTEAFF. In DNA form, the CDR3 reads TGTGCCTGGACCACCATACAACAGGGGCGCACTGAAGCTTTCTTT.

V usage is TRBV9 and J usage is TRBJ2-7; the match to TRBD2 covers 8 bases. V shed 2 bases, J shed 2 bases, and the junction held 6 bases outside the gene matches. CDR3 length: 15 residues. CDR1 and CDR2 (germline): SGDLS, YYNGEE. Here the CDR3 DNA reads TGTGCCAGCAGCGTTACTAGCGGTCTCCCCTACGAGCAGTACTTC. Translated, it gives CASSVTSGLPYEQYF.

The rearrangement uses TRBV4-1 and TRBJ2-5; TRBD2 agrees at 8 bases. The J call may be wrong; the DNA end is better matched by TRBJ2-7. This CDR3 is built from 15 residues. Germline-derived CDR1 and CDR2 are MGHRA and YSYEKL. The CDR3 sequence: CASSYRLAGNYEQYF. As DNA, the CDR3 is TGCGCCAGCAGCTACCGGTTAGCGGGGAACTACGAGCAGTACTTC.

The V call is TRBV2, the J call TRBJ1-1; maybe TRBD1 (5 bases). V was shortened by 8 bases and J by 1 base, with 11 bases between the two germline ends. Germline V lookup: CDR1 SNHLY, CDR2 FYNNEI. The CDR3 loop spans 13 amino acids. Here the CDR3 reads CASLYQGNTEAFF. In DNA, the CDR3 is TGTGCCAGCTTGTACCAGGGGAACACTGAAGCTTTCTTT. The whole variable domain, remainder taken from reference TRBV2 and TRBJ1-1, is EPEVTQTPSHQVTQMGQEVILRCVPISNHLYFYWYRQILGQKVEFLVSFYNNEISEKSEIFDDQFSVERPDGSNFTLKIRSTKLEDSAMYFCASLYQGNTEAFFGQGTRLTVV.

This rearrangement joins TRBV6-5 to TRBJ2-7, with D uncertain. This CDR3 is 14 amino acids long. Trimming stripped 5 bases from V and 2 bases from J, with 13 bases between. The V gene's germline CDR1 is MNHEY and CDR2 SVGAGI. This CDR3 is CASSTTMGAYEQYF. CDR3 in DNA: TGTGCCAGCAGTACTACGATGGGTGCCTACGAGCAGTACTTC.

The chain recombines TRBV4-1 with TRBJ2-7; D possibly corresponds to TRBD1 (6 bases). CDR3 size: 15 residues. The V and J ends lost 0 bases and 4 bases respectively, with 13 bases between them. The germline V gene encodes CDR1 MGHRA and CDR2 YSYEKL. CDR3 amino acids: CASSQDQDSPYEQYF. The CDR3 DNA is TGCGCCAGCAGCCAAGATCAGGACAGTCCTTACGAGCAGTACTTC.

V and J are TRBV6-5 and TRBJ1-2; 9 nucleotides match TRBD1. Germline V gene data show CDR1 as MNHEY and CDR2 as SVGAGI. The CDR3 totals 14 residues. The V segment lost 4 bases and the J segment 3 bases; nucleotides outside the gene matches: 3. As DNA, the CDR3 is TGTGCCAGCAGTTGGCGGACAGGGGACTATGGCTACACCTTC. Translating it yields CASSWRTGDYGYTF.

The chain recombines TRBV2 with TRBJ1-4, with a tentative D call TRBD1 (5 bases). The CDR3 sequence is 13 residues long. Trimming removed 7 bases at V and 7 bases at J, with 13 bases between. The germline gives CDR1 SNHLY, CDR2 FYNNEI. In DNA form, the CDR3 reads TGTGCCAGCACAGGGCTCAAGGGTGAAAAACTGTTTTTT. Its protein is CASTGLKGEKLFF.

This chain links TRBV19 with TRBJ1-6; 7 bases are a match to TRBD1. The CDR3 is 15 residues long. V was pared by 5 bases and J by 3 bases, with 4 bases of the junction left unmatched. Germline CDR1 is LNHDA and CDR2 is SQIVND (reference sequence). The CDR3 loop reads CASSSGQVYNSPLHF. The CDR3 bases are TGTGCCAGTAGTTCCGGACAGGTCTATAATTCACCCCTCCACTTT.

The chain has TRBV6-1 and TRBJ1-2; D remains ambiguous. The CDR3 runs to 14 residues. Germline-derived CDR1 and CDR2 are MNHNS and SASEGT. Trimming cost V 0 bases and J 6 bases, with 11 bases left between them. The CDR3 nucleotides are TGTGCCAGCAGTGAAGCCCGGGAACTTGATGGCTACACCTTC. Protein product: CASSEARELDGYTF.